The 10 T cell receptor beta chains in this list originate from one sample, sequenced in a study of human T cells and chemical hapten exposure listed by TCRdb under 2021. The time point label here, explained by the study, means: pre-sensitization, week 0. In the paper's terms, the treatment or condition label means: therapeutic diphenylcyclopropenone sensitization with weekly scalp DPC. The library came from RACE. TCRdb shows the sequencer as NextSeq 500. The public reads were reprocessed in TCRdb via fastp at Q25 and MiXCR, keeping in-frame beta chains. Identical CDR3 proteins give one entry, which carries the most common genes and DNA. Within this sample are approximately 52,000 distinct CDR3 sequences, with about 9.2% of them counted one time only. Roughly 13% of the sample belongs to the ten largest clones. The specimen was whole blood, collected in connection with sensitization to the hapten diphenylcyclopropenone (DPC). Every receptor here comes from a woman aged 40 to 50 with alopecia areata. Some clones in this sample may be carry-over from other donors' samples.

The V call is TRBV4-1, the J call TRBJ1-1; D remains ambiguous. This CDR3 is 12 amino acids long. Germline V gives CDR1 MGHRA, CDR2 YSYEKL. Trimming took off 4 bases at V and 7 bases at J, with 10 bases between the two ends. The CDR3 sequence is CASSPGWGEAFF. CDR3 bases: TGCGCCAGCAGCCCTGGTTGGGGTGAAGCTTTCTTT.

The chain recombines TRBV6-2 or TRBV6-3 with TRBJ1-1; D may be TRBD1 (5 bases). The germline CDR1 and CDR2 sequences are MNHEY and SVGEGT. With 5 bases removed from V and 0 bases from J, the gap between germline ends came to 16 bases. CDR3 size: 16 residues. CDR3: CASSRTPDVMNTEAFF. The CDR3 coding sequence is TGTGCCAGCAGTCGGACACCGGACGTTATGAACACTGAAGCTTTCTTT.

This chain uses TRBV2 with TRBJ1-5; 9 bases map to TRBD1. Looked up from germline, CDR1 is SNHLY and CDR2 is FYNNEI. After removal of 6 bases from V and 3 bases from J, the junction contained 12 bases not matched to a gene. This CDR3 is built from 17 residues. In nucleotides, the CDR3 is TGTGCCAGCAGCCACCTCTCCGGGACAGGGCACAATCAGCCCCAGCATTTT. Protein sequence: CASSHLSGTGHNQPQHF.

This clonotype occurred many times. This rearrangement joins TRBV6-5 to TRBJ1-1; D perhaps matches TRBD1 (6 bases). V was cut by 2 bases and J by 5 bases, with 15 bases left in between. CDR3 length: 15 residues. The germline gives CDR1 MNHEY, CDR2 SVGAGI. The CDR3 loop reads CASSYTTGLRTEAFF. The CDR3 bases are TGTGCCAGCAGTTACACCACAGGGTTGAGAACTGAAGCTTTCTTT.

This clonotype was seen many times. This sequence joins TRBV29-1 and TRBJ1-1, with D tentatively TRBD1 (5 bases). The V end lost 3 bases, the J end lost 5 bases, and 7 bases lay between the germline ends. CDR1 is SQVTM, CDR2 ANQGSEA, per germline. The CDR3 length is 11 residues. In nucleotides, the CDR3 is TGCAGCGTTGACAGGGTAACTGAAGCTTTCTTT. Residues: CSVDRVTEAFF.

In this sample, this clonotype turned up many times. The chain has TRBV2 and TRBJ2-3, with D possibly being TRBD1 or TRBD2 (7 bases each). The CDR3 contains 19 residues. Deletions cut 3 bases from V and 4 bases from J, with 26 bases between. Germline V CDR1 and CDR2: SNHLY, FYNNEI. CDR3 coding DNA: TGTGCCAGCAGTGACGGGCTTGAGGGGGCGGGGGCCCTCGCAGATACGCAGTATTTT. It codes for CASSDGLEGAGALADTQYF.

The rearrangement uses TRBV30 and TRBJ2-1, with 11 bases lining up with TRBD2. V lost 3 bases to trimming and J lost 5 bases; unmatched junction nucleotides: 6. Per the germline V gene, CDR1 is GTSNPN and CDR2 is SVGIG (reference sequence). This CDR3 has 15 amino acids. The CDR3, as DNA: TGTGCCTGGAGCCCGACTAGCGGGGAGCACAATGAGCAGTTCTTC. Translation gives CAWSPTSGEHNEQFF.

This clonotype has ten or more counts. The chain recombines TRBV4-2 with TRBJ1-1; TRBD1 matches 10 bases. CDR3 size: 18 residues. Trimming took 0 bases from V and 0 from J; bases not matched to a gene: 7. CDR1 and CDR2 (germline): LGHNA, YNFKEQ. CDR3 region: CASSQDLRDRGLNTEAFF. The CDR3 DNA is TGTGCCAGCAGCCAAGATCTAAGGGACAGGGGCTTGAACACTGAAGCTTTCTTT.

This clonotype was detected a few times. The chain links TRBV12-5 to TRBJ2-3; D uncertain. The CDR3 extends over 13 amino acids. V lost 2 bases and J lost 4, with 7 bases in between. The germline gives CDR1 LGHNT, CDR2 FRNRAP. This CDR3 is CASGLNLADTQYF. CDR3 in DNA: TGTGCTAGTGGTTTGAACCTGGCAGATACGCAGTATTTT.

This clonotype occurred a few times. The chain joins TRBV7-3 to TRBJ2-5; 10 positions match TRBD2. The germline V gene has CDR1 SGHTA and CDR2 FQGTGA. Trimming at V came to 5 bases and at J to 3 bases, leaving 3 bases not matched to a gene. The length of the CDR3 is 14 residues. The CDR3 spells CASSQGLAEETQYF. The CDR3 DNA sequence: TGTGCCAGCAGCCAAGGACTAGCGGAAGAGACCCAGTACTTC.